This is a list of T cell receptor beta chains from one sample in a study of CD8 T cells in Susac syndrome. TCRdb re-analysed the immunoSEQ multiplex PCR reads in MiXCR, keeping a single row per CDR3 protein. This sample has roughly 120,000 distinct CDR3 sequences, with about 95% found just once. Material: CD4+ T cells from PBMCs. Receptor source: a human donor in good health. Each CDR3 is given with its conserved first and last residue. Fields, in order: D gene, clone size, V gene, J gene, CDR3 DNA, CDR3 protein. A D gene is named only where the DNA matches it firmly. For some rows the clone size is stated as once, few or many, or as a class when expanded; others skip it.

>.|.|TRBV19|TRBJ2-7
TGTGCCAGTAGTTCTGGGACGATCGGCTACGAGCAGTACTTC
CASSSGTIGYEQYF
>TRBD1|.|TRBV27|TRBJ1-5
TGTGCCAGCAGTCTTGACAGGGGTAGCAATCAGCCCCAGCATTTT
CASSLDRGSNQPQHF
>TRBD2|.|TRBV29-1|TRBJ2-2
TGCAGCGTTGAACGCGGGAGGGGCGACGGGGAGCTGTTTTTT
CSVERGRGDGELFF
>TRBD2|.|TRBV6-2/TRBV6-3|TRBJ2-1
TGTGCCAGCAGTTCTTTTTCTAGCGGGAGAGCTGAGCAGTTCTTC
CASSSFSSGRAEQFF
>TRBD2|few|TRBV15|TRBJ2-7
TGTGCCACCAGCAGCTCAACTAGCGGGGGACCCTACGAGCAGTACTTC
CATSSSTSGGPYEQYF
>TRBD2|.|TRBV20-1|TRBJ2-1
TGCAGTGCTAGGCACGGGACTAGCAATGAGCAGTTCTTC
CSARHGTSNEQFF
>TRBD2|once|TRBV6-2/TRBV6-3|TRBJ2-3
TGTGCCAGCAGCGGTCCGGGACTAGCGGGAGGTGAGACGCAGTATTTT
CASSGPGLAGGETQYF
>.|.|TRBV12-3/TRBV12-4|TRBJ1-1
TGTGCCAGCGACAGACAGTCGAACACTGAAGCTTTCTTT
CASDRQSNTEAFF
>.|.|TRBV24-1|TRBJ2-5
TGTGCCACCAGTGATCCACGACAGCCGCAAGAGACCCAGTACTTC
CATSDPRQPQETQYF
>.|.|TRBV20-1|TRBJ2-6
TGCAGTGCTAGAGGACCATTCTCTGGGGCCAACGTCCTGACTTTC
CSARGPFSGANVLTF
>.|once|TRBV7-2|TRBJ2-3
TGTGCCAGCAGCACCGGACTAGTAGAAGGGGGTACGCAGTATTTT
CASSTGLVEGGTQYF
>.|.|TRBV3-1|TRBJ2-7
TGTGCCAGCAGCCAAGATGTGAGGGAACAGTACTTC
CASSQDVREQYF
>.|.|TRBV6-1|TRBJ1-5
TGTGCCAGCAGAGTAGGTGATCAGCCCCAGCATTTT
CASRVGDQPQHF
>.|few|TRBV2|TRBJ2-1
TGTGCCAGCAGTCCCAGCGGGTCCTACAATGAGCAGTTCTTC
CASSPSGSYNEQFF
>.|.|TRBV7-6|TRBJ1-1
TGTGCCAGCACCCTCAAACCCACTACCGGGACGTCGGTCACTGAAGCTTTCTTT
CASTLKPTTGTSVTEAFF
>TRBD2|.|TRBV19|TRBJ2-1
TGTGCCAGTAGTTCCCGGGGTAGCGGGAGTTCCAATGAGCAGTTCTTC
CASSSRGSGSSNEQFF
>TRBD1|.|TRBV6-1|TRBJ1-1
TGTGCCAGCGGGGACAGGGGAAATAACGAAGCTTTCTTT
CASGDRGNNEAFF
>.|.|TRBV5-1|TRBJ1-1
TGCGCCAGCAGCTTGGCGGGCAGTCAACTGAACACTGAAGCTTTCTTT
CASSLAGSQLNTEAFF
>.|.|TRBV2|TRBJ1-2
TGTGCCAGCAGTGACAGGGCTTCGATCTATGGCTACACCTTC
CASSDRASIYGYTF
>TRBD2|.|TRBV9|TRBJ2-1
TGTGCCAGCAGCCCCGGCGGGAGCTCCTACAATGAGCAGTTCTTC
CASSPGGSSYNEQFF
>TRBD2|.|TRBV7-9|TRBJ2-7
TGTGCCATCGAACACCGGGGGGAGGGCTCCTACGAGCAGTACTTC
CAIEHRGEGSYEQYF
>TRBD1|.|TRBV5-1|TRBJ2-3
TGCGCCAGCAGAAGGCAGGACAGGCGACACACAGATACGCAGTATTTT
CASRRQDRRHTDTQYF
>.|.|TRBV3-1|TRBJ2-1
TGTGCCAGCAGCGGGGTCCATCTAGCGAATGAGCAGTTCTTC
CASSGVHLANEQFF
>TRBD1|once|TRBV20-1|TRBJ2-2
TGCAGTGCTAGTTCCGGGACAGGTGTCCCCGGGGAGCTGTTTTTT
CSASSGTGVPGELFF
>.|.|TRBV2|TRBJ2-1
TGTGCCAGCAGTGCGAAGGTCCTTTCCTACAATGAGCAGTTCTTC
CASSAKVLSYNEQFF
>TRBD1|.|TRBV15|TRBJ1-4
TGTGCCACCAGCACCCACAGGGGGGATAATGAAAAACTGTTTTTT
CATSTHRGDNEKLFF
>.|.|TRBV15|TRBJ2-4
TGTGCCACCAGCCCAGCAGAGGGCTGGAGCTACTTC
CATSPAEGWSYF
>TRBD2|.|TRBV6-5|TRBJ2-7
TGTGCCAGCAGATACCTGGGACTAGCGGACCCCTACGAGCAGTACTTC
CASRYLGLADPYEQYF
>.|.|TRBV4-3|TRBJ1-1
TGCGCCAGCAGCCAGATCATGAACACTGAAGCTTTCTTT
CASSQIMNTEAFF
>.|few|TRBV6-1|TRBJ1-1
TGTGCCAGTCGGGGGAACACTGAAGCTTTCTTT
CASRGNTEAFF
>.|.|TRBV9|TRBJ2-1
TGTGCCAGCAGCGCTGGGACCCCCTGGGATGAGCAGTTCTTC
CASSAGTPWDEQFF
>.|.|TRBV13|TRBJ2-1
TGTGCCAGCAGCCAAGCAGGGGTTTCCTACAATGAGCAGTTCTTC
CASSQAGVSYNEQFF
>TRBD1|.|TRBV5-4|TRBJ1-1
TGTGCCAGCAGCTTGCTGGACAGGTTTGAAGCTTTCTTT
CASSLLDRFEAFF
>TRBD2|.|TRBV7-2|TRBJ2-7
TGTGCCAGCAGCGTGACTAGCGTAACCTCTGGCGAGCAGTACTTC
CASSVTSVTSGEQYF
>.|.|TRBV20-1|TRBJ1-2
TGCAGTGCTAGAGAAGGGAGTTCTAACTATGGCTACACCTTC
CSAREGSSNYGYTF
>.|.|TRBV20-1|TRBJ2-7
TGCAGTGCTGGGAGCTCCTACGAGCAGTACTTC
CSAGSSYEQYF
>.|.|TRBV24-1|TRBJ2-1
TGTGCCACCAGCGACGGACAGAGCTCCTACAATGAGCAGTTCTTC
CATSDGQSSYNEQFF
>TRBD2|.|TRBV4-1|TRBJ2-3
TGCGCCAGCAGCCTCAGCAGACTAGCGGGGCGCACAGATACGCAGTATTTT
CASSLSRLAGRTDTQYF
>.|.|TRBV3-1|TRBJ1-1
TGTGCCAGCAGCCAAGCAGGAGGGGACACTGAAGCTTTCTTT
CASSQAGGDTEAFF
>.|.|TRBV20-1|TRBJ1-5
TGCAGTGCGATCGACGGGATTAGCAATCAGCCCCAGCATTTT
CSAIDGISNQPQHF
>.|.|TRBV30|TRBJ1-5
TGTGCCTGGAGTGTACGGGGTCAGCCCCAGCATTTT
CAWSVRGQPQHF
>TRBD1|.|TRBV6-2/TRBV6-3|TRBJ1-1
TGTGCCAGCAGTTACTCCCCGACAGGGGGCTATACTGAAGCTTTCTTT
CASSYSPTGGYTEAFF
>TRBD2|once|TRBV30|TRBJ2-1
TGTGCCAGGGCTTGGGGGGAGGGAAACAATGAGCAGTTCTTC
CARAWGEGNNEQFF
>.|.|TRBV6-5|TRBJ2-3
TGTGCCAGCAGTTACTCTGGCCAGGGCACAGATACGCAGTATTTT
CASSYSGQGTDTQYF